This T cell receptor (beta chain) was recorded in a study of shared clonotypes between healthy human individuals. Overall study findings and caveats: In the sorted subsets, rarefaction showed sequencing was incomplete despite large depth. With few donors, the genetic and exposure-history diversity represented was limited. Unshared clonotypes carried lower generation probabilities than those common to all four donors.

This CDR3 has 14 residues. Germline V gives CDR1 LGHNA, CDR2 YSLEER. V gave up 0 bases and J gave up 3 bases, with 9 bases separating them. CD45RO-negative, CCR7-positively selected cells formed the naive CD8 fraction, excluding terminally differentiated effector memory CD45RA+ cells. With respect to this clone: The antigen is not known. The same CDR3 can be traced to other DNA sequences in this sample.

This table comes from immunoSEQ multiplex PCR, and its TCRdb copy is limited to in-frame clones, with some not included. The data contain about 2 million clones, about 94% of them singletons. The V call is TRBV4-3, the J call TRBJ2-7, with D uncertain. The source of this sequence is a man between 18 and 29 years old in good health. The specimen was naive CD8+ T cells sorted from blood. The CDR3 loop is CASSQDLGGYEQYF. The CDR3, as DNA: TGCGCCAGCAGCCAAGATCTTGGCGGCTACGAGCAGTACTTC.